This T cell receptor beta chain derives from a study of response to subunit inactivated influenza vaccine. The germline V gene encodes CDR1 SGHDN and CDR2 FVKESK. Trimming cost V 4 bases and J 1 base; bases outside gene matches: 7. This CDR3 is built from 17 residues. Study-wide results and caveats: The authors offered the suggestion that each seasonal influenza vaccination recruits few new T cells.

About this clonotype: Its cognate antigen is unknown.

TCRdb called the RT-PCR reads again in MiXCR, with one record for every CDR3 protein. The sample has roughly 170,000 distinct CDR3 sequences; approximately 9.2% are singletons. The chain uses TRBV14 and TRBJ2-6; 7 bases are a match to TRBD2. The source of this sequence is a man in his fifties who received an inactivated influenza vaccine. This specimen consisted of non-naive T cells sorted from PBMCs, obtained on the day of vaccination. In DNA, the CDR3 is TGTGCCAGCAGCCGCGCGGGACTACCATCTGGGGCCAACGTCCTGACTTTC. Its protein product is CASSRAGLPSGANVLTF.